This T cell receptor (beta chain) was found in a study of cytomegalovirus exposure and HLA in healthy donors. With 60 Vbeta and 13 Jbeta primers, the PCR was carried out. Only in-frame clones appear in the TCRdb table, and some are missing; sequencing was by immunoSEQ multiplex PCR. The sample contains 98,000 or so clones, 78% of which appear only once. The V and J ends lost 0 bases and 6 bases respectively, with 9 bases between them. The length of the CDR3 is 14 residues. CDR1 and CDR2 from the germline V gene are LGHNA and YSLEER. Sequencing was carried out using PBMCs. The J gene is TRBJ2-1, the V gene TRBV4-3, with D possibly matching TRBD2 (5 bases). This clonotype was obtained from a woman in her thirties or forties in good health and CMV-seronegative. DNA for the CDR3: TGCGCCAGCAGCCAAGATCTACTAGGCAATGAGCAGTTCTTC. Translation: CASSQDLLGNEQFF.